Below, 18 T cell receptor beta chains from the same sample are listed, as sequenced in a study of T cells after yellow fever vaccination. TCRdb re-analysed the 5' RACE reads in MiXCR, keeping a single row per CDR3 protein. The sample has under 500,000 distinct CDR3 sequences; 18% are singletons. This specimen was PBMCs, taken before the yellow fever booster vaccination. Receptor source: a man aged 18 to 29 who received the YFV17D yellow fever vaccine.

The table lists this clonotype with a count of one. V gene TRBV5-1 combines with J gene TRBJ1-4, with no clear D. This CDR3 comprises 14 residues. V was shortened by 0 bases and J by 6 bases, with 9 bases between the two germline ends. Germline V lookup: CDR1 SGHRS, CDR2 YFSETQ. CDR3 residues: CASSLVAGYEKLFF. The CDR3 region has the DNA TGCGCCAGCAGCTTGGTGGCAGGATATGAAAAACTGTTTTTT.

Ten or more counts support this clonotype. The rearrangement uses TRBV20-1 and TRBJ2-2; 7 positions agree with TRBD1. The J segment lost 7 bases and the V segment lost 0 bases, leaving 8 bases of the junction unmatched. The CDR3 consists of 15 residues. Germline V gives CDR1 DFQATT, CDR2 SNEGSKA (reference sequence). The CDR3 spells CSARDPGGRGGELFF. Here the CDR3 DNA reads TGCAGTGCTAGAGATCCAGGGGGACGGGGCGGGGAGCTGTTTTTT.

This clonotype occurred once. The genes are TRBV7-8 and TRBJ2-1; D remains unclear. The V and J ends lost 6 bases and 4 bases respectively, with 10 bases between them. Germline V gives CDR1 SGHVS, CDR2 FQNEAQ. The CDR3 contains 13 residues. CDR3 residues: CASSHIGYNEQFF. In nucleotides, the CDR3 is TGTGCCAGCAGTCATATAGGGTACAATGAGCAGTTCTTC.

This clonotype was seen ten or more times. This chain connects TRBV4-3 to TRBJ2-2, with D unclear. The CDR3 runs 15 residues. CDR1 is LGHNA, CDR2 YSLEER, per germline. Trimming took off 0 bases at V and 6 bases at J, with 11 bases between the two ends. The CDR3 sequence is CASSQDLEFSGELFF. Written as DNA, the CDR3 is TGCGCCAGCAGCCAAGATCTGGAGTTTTCCGGGGAGCTGTTTTTT.

This clonotype was counted only a few times. The chain employs TRBV25-1 and TRBJ2-3, with D unclear. Germline assignment: CDR1 MGHDK and CDR2 SYGVNS. The CDR3 loop spans 12 amino acids. The V and J ends lost 5 bases and 2 bases respectively, with 5 bases between them. CDR3 DNA: TGTGCCAGCAGTATAAACACAGATACGCAGTATTTT. Its protein is CASSINTDTQYF.

The chain couples TRBV11-2 to TRBJ2-7; D may be TRBD1 (7 bases). CDR3 size: 17 residues. V gave up 4 bases and J gave up 3 bases, with 22 bases separating them. CDR1 is SGHAT and CDR2 is FQNNGV in the germline V gene. The CDR3 DNA is TGTGCCAGCAGCTCACAGAGGGGGCCGGGACTTCTCTACGAGCAGTACTTC. Amino acids: CASSSQRGPGLLYEQYF.

The sample holds a few counts of this clonotype. J is TRBJ2-7 and V is TRBV20-1; D is perhaps TRBD2 (6 bases). Per the germline V gene, CDR1 is DFQATT and CDR2 is SNEGSKA (reference sequence). This CDR3 is 15 amino acids long. The chain's CDR3 is CSVPGAGGVPYEQYF. Written as DNA, the CDR3 is TGCAGCGTTCCGGGCGCTGGCGGGGTCCCCTACGAGCAGTACTTC.

This chain links TRBV19 with TRBJ2-1; 7 positions agree with TRBD2. The V gene end was trimmed by 3 bases and the J gene end by 14 bases; junction bases not matched to a gene: 10. The CDR3 totals 13 residues. Germline values: CDR1 LNHDA, CDR2 SQIVND (reference sequence). The CDR3 coding sequence is TGTGCCAGTAGTATGCAGCAGAGGGAGGGTAAGTTCTTC. Its protein product is CASSMQQREGKFF.

The chain couples TRBV4-3 to TRBJ1-1; D remains unclear. The V end was cut by 0 bases, the J end by 0 bases, with 14 bases between. The CDR3 length is 17 residues. Germline lookup yields CDR1 LGHNA and CDR2 YSLEER. CDR3 nucleotides: TGCGCCAGCAGCCAAGATTCCGCAGGCGTCCTGAACACTGAAGCTTTCTTT. Residues: CASSQDSAGVLNTEAFF.

The chain has TRBV20-1 and TRBJ2-5; the D gene is possibly TRBD2 (5 bases). In germline, CDR1 is DFQATT, CDR2 SNEGSKA (reference sequence). Trimming shortened V by 6 bases and J by 3 bases, and 14 bases separated the two germline ends. CDR3 size: 13 residues. DNA of the CDR3: TGCAGTGCCGCGGGTCCACCTAAAGAGACCCAGTACTTC. Residues: CSAAGPPKETQYF.

The table lists this clonotype with a few counts. V is TRBV4-3 and J is TRBJ2-1; a possible D gene is TRBD1 (6 bases). CDR1 and CDR2 (germline): LGHNA, YSLEER. The germline V and J ends were trimmed by 3 bases and 0 bases, with 15 bases remaining between them. The CDR3 totals 17 residues. CDR3 sequence: CASSQTEGHPSYNEQFF. The CDR3 bases are TGCGCCAGCAGCCAGACCGAGGGACACCCCTCCTACAATGAGCAGTTCTTC.

This clonotype has more than one count but fewer than ten. This chain joins TRBV5-1 and TRBJ1-2; D gene ambiguous. The germline V and J ends were trimmed by 5 bases and 10 bases, with 12 bases remaining between them. This CDR3 is built from 11 residues. Germline V gene sequence: CDR1 SGHRS, CDR2 YFSETQ. CDR3 sequence reads: CASRNEGYYTF. In DNA form, the CDR3 reads TGCGCCAGCAGAAATGAAGGATACTACACCTTC.

The chain uses TRBV4-1 and TRBJ2-7, with TRBD1 identical over 7 bases. V shed 2 bases and J 6 bases; nucleotides not matched to a gene: 7. CDR1 and CDR2 from the germline V gene are MGHRA and YSYEKL. The CDR3 is made up of 14 amino acids. This CDR3 reads CASSQIGQALEQYF. For the CDR3, the DNA is TGCGCCAGCAGCCAAATTGGACAGGCGCTCGAGCAGTACTTC.

CDR3 loop: CAISAGGEGTEAFF. In DNA, the CDR3 is TGTGCCATCAGTGCTGGGGGAGAGGGGACTGAAGCTTTCTTT. V usage is TRBV10-3 and J usage is TRBJ1-1, with a possible D match to TRBD1 (5 bases). The CDR3 is 14 residues long. Trimming removed 4 bases from V and 5 bases from J, with 14 bases in between. The germline CDR1 and CDR2 sequences are ENHRY and SYGVKD.

The chain recombines TRBV6-5 with TRBJ2-3, with 8 bases that match TRBD2. CDR3 length: 19 residues. CDR1 MNHEY and CDR2 SVGAGI come from the germline V gene. V lost 0 bases to trimming and J lost 1 base; unmatched junction nucleotides: 12. CDR3 DNA sequence: TGTGCCAGCAGTTACTCTCGGCCGGGGGGGGCGCATGGCACAGATACGCAGTATTTT. Translated, it gives CASSYSRPGGAHGTDTQYF.

J is TRBJ2-5 and V is TRBV4-3, with TRBD2 matching over 12 bases. CDR1 is LGHNA, CDR2 YSLEER, per germline. This CDR3 spans 19 amino acids. The junction had 12 bases not matched to a gene; V was cut back by 0 bases and J by 4 bases. The CDR3 protein is CASSQDIALAGGPRETQYF. The CDR3 coding sequence is TGCGCCAGCAGCCAAGATATCGCCCTAGCGGGGGGGCCACGAGAGACCCAGTACTTC.

The chain couples TRBV7-3 to TRBJ2-3; 7 nucleotides agree with TRBD2. CDR3 length: 15 residues. CDR1 and CDR2 from the germline V gene are SGHTA and FQGTGA. Trimming removed 0 bases from V and 5 bases from J; junction bases left unmatched: 5. In DNA form, the CDR3 reads TGTGCCAGCAGCTTAACGGGGGGGTTCGGAGATACGCAGTATTTT. This gives the protein CASSLTGGFGDTQYF.

This clonotype occurred many times. The gene calls are TRBV12-3 or TRBV12-4 and TRBJ1-2; D is uncertain. The CDR3 has 13 residues. The ends were cut back, 3 bases at V and 4 bases at J, with 9 bases in the middle. The CDR3 DNA is TGTGCCAGCAGTTTTGTCGCAAGCTATGGCTACACCTTC. Protein sequence: CASSFVASYGYTF.